This T cell receptor (beta chain) was observed in a study of CD8 T cells in ankylosing spondylitis. Notes on the study in general: Characteristic, it appeared, of ankylosing spondylitis blood was a TCR beta motif of several highly homologous variants.

CDR3 length equals 18 residues. V gave up 2 bases and J gave up 2 bases; unmatched junction bases: 9. Looked up from germline, CDR1 is SGHAT and CDR2 is FQNNGV. TCRdb redid the calling of the 5' RACE reads with MiXCR, one entry per CDR3 protein. The table records roughly 440,000 distinct CDR3 sequences, about 15% of them present only once. As to this clonotype: Its antigen is still unknown.

The rearrangement links TRBV11-2 to TRBJ2-5, with TRBD2 matching 12 bases. Sequenced input: blood, either unsorted or a sorted T cell fraction (not recorded which). This sequence was found in a male donor with ankylosing spondylitis. The CDR3 coding sequence is TGTGCCAGCAGCTTATCTCTAGCGGGAGGGCATAAGCAAGAGACCCAGTACTTC. Protein product: CASSLSLAGGHKQETQYF.